The 10 T cell receptor beta chains below were found in one sample sequenced in a study. MiXCR, run by TCRdb on the RT-PCR reads, gives a single entry per CDR3 protein. The sample has around 700,000 distinct CDR3 sequences, 12% to 15% seen once; the top ten hold about 3.6%. What was sequenced was memory CD4+ T cells from blood. The receptor source for this set is a female donor in good health, serving as a healthy control.

The V and J genes are TRBV7-2 and TRBJ1-5; D ambiguous. CDR1 is SGHTA, CDR2 FQGNSA, per germline. V dropped 1 base and J dropped 3 bases, with 7 bases sitting between them. The CDR3 is 14 residues long. The CDR3 nucleotides read TGTGCCAGCAGCTTAGATGCCTACAATCAGCCCCAGCATTTT. Translated: CASSLDAYNQPQHF.

This clonotype was detected only a few times. The chain has TRBV19 and TRBJ1-4; the D gene is possibly TRBD1 (5 bases). CDR1 and CDR2 (germline): LNHDA, SQIVND (reference sequence). This CDR3 is 16 amino acids long. Between the trimmed V and J ends, which lost 5 bases and 7 bases, there was a span of 20 bases. The CDR3 spells CASSVRSRAFGEKLFF. In nucleotides, the CDR3 is TGTGCCAGTAGTGTACGATCCAGGGCTTTCGGTGAAAAACTGTTTTTT.

The table lists this clonotype with a count of one. This rearrangement joins TRBV9 to TRBJ2-3; 9 positions agree with TRBD2. With V trimmed by 2 bases and J by 6 bases, 10 bases remained unmatched. The CDR3 has 16 residues. Germline V lookup: CDR1 SGDLS, CDR2 YYNGEE. The chain's CDR3 is CASSVVSGRLSDTQYF. The CDR3 nucleotides are TGTGCCAGCAGCGTGGTGAGCGGGAGGTTATCTGATACGCAGTATTTT.

The table lists this clonotype with a count of one. The rearrangement links TRBV12-3 or TRBV12-4 to TRBJ2-5, with 10 positions matching TRBD1. The CDR3 is made up of 15 amino acids. Losses at the gene ends were 7 bases for V and 5 bases for J; bases not matched to a gene: 10. The CDR3 sequence: CASKGTGDVWETQYF. The CDR3 DNA follows: TGTGCCAGCAAAGGGACAGGGGACGTTTGGGAGACCCAGTACTTC.

This clonotype came up a few times. The rearrangement links TRBV20-1 to TRBJ2-5; maybe TRBD2 (5 bases). With 6 bases removed from V and 5 bases from J, the gap between germline ends came to 13 bases. CDR3 length: 12 residues. Germline CDR1 reads DFQATT; CDR2 reads SNEGSKA (reference sequence). The CDR3 loop reads CSADGVSETQYF. The CDR3 bases are TGCAGTGCAGACGGGGTATCCGAGACCCAGTACTTC.

This clonotype was picked up many times. This rearrangement joins TRBV20-1 to TRBJ2-1, with 8 bases matching TRBD2. The germline gives CDR1 DFQATT, CDR2 SNEGSKA (reference sequence). The length of the CDR3 is 13 residues. V gave up 3 bases and J gave up 7 bases; unmatched junction bases: 5. The CDR3 spells CSASGGAGNEQFF. Written as DNA, the CDR3 is TGCAGTGCTAGCGGGGGGGCTGGGAATGAGCAGTTCTTC.

This rearrangement joins TRBV7-9 to TRBJ2-7, with D maybe TRBD2 (5 bases). Germline V lookup: CDR1 SEHNR, CDR2 FQNEAQ (reference sequence). The CDR3 is made up of 13 amino acids. Deletions cut 7 bases from V and 5 bases from J, with 15 bases between. The CDR3 here is CASTNPVGDEQYF. CDR3 bases: TGTGCCAGCACCAACCCAGTGGGAGACGAGCAGTACTTC.

This clonotype appeared a few times. The chain uses TRBV29-1 and TRBJ2-3; D call uncertain. The CDR3 has 12 amino acids. Germline V CDR1 and CDR2: SQVTM, ANQGSEA. V lost 6 bases and J lost 0, with 7 bases in between. CDR3 DNA sequence: TGCAGCGTCGAATCTAGCACAGATACGCAGTATTTT. Encoded protein: CSVESSTDTQYF.

This clonotype was counted at least ten times. V and J are TRBV7-2 and TRBJ2-3, with TRBD2 matching over 8 bases. This CDR3 is built from 12 residues. V was pared by 10 bases and J by 6 bases, with 6 bases of the junction left unmatched. Germline V CDR1 and CDR2: SGHTA, FQGNSA. DNA for the CDR3: TGTGCCATCGGGAGGGCCTACGATACGCAGTATTTT. Amino acids: CAIGRAYDTQYF.

This clonotype occurred a few times. The DNA for the CDR3 is TGCGCCAGCAGAGGGACAGGGGACGGTGGCTCCTACAATGAGCAGTTCTTC. This codes for CASRGTGDGGSYNEQFF. The chain joins TRBV5-1 to TRBJ2-1; 10 bases are a match to TRBD1. The V gene end was trimmed by 5 bases and the J gene end by 0 bases; junction bases not matched to a gene: 8. CDR3 length: 17 residues. The germline V gene has CDR1 SGHRS and CDR2 YFSETQ.